Below, 24 T cell receptor beta chains from the same sample are listed, as sequenced in a study of blood T cell repertoires in COVID-19. Libraries were prepared by immunoSEQ multiplex PCR; TCRdb keeps only in-frame clonotypes and omits some of them. This table holds approximately 150,000 clones, roughly nine tenths found once. Sequenced material: peripheral blood. The receptor set was obtained from a man between 18 and 35 years old with COVID-19, enrolled during active disease.

The V call is TRBV20-1, the J call TRBJ2-1, with D possibly TRBD2 on 6 matching bases. The CDR3 loop spans 16 amino acids. Trimming left V 3 bases short and J 4 bases short, with 19 bases between. Germline values: CDR1 DFQATT, CDR2 SNEGSKA (reference sequence). The CDR3 spells CSASSLAQRHYNEQFF. In DNA, the CDR3 is TGCAGTGCTAGTTCCCTAGCGCAAAGGCATTACAATGAGCAGTTCTTC.

This clone was counted between two and nine times. Compared with germline, one end of the junction differs, possibly owing to a read error. The gene calls are TRBV18 and TRBJ1-4; no firm D call. The CDR3 runs to 16 residues. In germline, CDR1 is KGHSH, CDR2 LQKENI. CDR3 sequence (DNA): TGTGCCAGCTCACCCACCGGCCCGGCAACTAATGAAAAACTGCTTTTT. It yields the protein CASSPTGPATNEKLLF.

This clone was observed a single time. The chain uses TRBV7-6 and TRBJ2-5, with D perhaps matching TRBD1 (6 bases). Trimming shortened V by 5 bases and J by 4 bases, and 17 bases separated the two germline ends. The V gene's germline CDR1 is SGHVS and CDR2 FNYEAQ. The CDR3 is 15 amino acids. The CDR3 here is CASSRPGERGETQYF. DNA for the CDR3: TGTGCCAGCAGCCGTCCAGGGGAAAGAGGAGAGACCCAGTACTTC.

The chain joins TRBV10-3 to TRBJ1-4, with D maybe TRBD1 (6 bases). V was shortened by 11 bases and J by 5 bases, with 18 bases between the two germline ends. This CDR3 has 14 residues. In germline, CDR1 is ENHRY, CDR2 SYGVKD. CDR3 bases: TGTGCCGCGGGCGGGGGGCCCGAGAATGAAAAACTGTTTTTT. Its translation: CAAGGGPENEKLFF.

The chain employs TRBV27 and TRBJ1-6, with TRBD1 matching over 7 bases. The germline V gene encodes CDR1 MNHEY and CDR2 SMNVEV (reference sequence). Losses at the gene ends were 5 bases for V and 6 bases for J; bases not matched to a gene: 4. The CDR3 spans 14 residues. The CDR3 reads CASSIRDSNSPLHF. In DNA form, the CDR3 reads TGTGCCAGCAGTATCCGGGACAGTAATTCACCCCTCCACTTT.

The chain recombines TRBV27 with TRBJ2-7; a weak D match, TRBD2 (7 bases). The CDR3 length is 15 residues. Trimming removed 2 bases from V and 7 bases from J, with 18 bases in between. The germline gives CDR1 MNHEY, CDR2 SMNVEV (reference sequence). CDR3 region: CASSLSPGGQLEQYF. The CDR3 DNA reads TGTGCCAGCAGTTTAAGTCCCGGGGGGCAGTTGGAGCAGTACTTC.

The chain has TRBV7-2 and TRBJ2-7; tentative D call: TRBD1 (5 bases). V lost 5 bases and J 0 bases, leaving 11 bases between the germline ends. CDR1 SGHTA and CDR2 FQGNSA come from the germline V gene. CDR3 length equals 14 residues. This CDR3 reads CASSIRGGSYEQYF. CDR3 nucleotides: TGTGCCAGCAGCATAAGGGGCGGCTCCTACGAGCAGTACTTC.

The V gene is TRBV28, the J gene TRBJ2-6; D possibly corresponds to TRBD1 (5 bases). V lost 4 bases and J lost 4, with 11 bases in between. The CDR3 is 15 residues long. Germline CDR1 MDHEN, CDR2 SYDVKM. Here the CDR3 DNA reads TGTGCCAGCAGTTCCCAGGGTGCAGGGGCCAACGTCCTGACTTTC. This sequence encodes CASSSQGAGANVLTF.

This chain links TRBV7-2 with TRBJ2-3, with D perhaps matching TRBD2 (6 bases). The CDR3 loop spans 14 amino acids. Germline V gene sequence: CDR1 SGHTA, CDR2 FQGNSA. Trimming removed 3 bases from V and 1 base from J, with 8 bases in between. CDR3 nucleotide sequence: TGTGCCAGCAGCTTGAAGCGGGGCACAGATACGCAGTATTTT. Translating it yields CASSLKRGTDTQYF.

The chain links TRBV28 to TRBJ2-7, with 16 bases matching TRBD2. Per germline, CDR1 MDHEN and CDR2 SYDVKM. This CDR3 contains 20 residues. V trimming: 5 bases; J trimming: 2 bases; junction bases outside the gene matches: 15. The CDR3 DNA reads as TGTGCCAGCAGTCAAGGGACTAGCGGGAGGGGGACTAAGTTTCCCTACGAGCAGTACTTC. Amino acid sequence: CASSQGTSGRGTKFPYEQYF. Together with reference TRBV28 and TRBJ2-7, the CDR3 gives the full variable domain: DVKVTQSSRYLVKRTGEKVFLECVQDMDHENMFWYRQDPGLGLRLIYFSYDVKMKEKGDIPEGYSVSREKKERFSLILESASTNQTSMYLCASSQGTSGRGTKFPYEQYFGPGTRLTVT.

The J gene is TRBJ2-7, the V gene TRBV6-6; TRBD2 aligns across 7 bases. This CDR3 comprises 14 residues. J was trimmed by 2 bases and V by 6 bases; bases with no gene match: 7. Germline lookup yields CDR1 MNHNY and CDR2 SVGAGI (reference sequence). Here the CDR3 DNA reads TGTGCCAGCAGCGCGGGAGCCGGTCCCTACGAGCAGTACTTC. This codes for CASSAGAGPYEQYF.

The chain couples TRBV30 to TRBJ1-3; tentative D call: TRBD1 (6 bases). The CDR3 sequence is 13 residues long. The V gene lost 3 bases and the J gene lost 8 bases, with 14 bases spanning the gap. The V gene's germline CDR1 is GTSNPN and CDR2 SVGIG (reference sequence). CDR3 DNA: TGTGCCTGGAGGCCACAGGGCAGCGACACCATATATTTT. It is translated as CAWRPQGSDTIYF. The variable domain in full, with the rest retrieved from reference TRBV30 and TRBJ1-3, is SQTIHQWPATLVQPVGSPLSLECTVEGTSNPNLYWYRQAAGRGLQLLFYSVGIGQISSEVPQNLSASRPQDRQFILSSKKLLLSDSGFYLCAWRPQGSDTIYFGEGSWLTVV.

This chain links TRBV30 with TRBJ2-1; D gene uncertain. CDR1 and CDR2 (germline): GTSNPN, SVGIG (reference sequence). The CDR3 has 11 amino acids. Trimming took 0 bases from V and 8 from J, leaving 5 bases between them. The DNA of the CDR3 is TGTGCCTGGAGTGTAACGGATGAGCAGTTCTTC. This codes for CAWSVTDEQFF.

The chain carries TRBV5-1 and TRBJ2-7, with TRBD1 as a possible D gene (5 bases). The germline V gene encodes CDR1 SGHRS and CDR2 YFSETQ. The CDR3 spans 13 residues. Trimming shortened V by 4 bases and J by 3 bases, and 11 bases separated the two germline ends. CDR3 sequence reads: CASSPEQGYEQYF. DNA of the CDR3: TGCGCCAGCAGCCCCGAGCAGGGCTACGAGCAGTACTTC.

This rearrangement joins TRBV5-6 to TRBJ1-2; possibly TRBD1 for D (5 bases). V was pared by 2 bases and J by 5 bases, with 13 bases between. Germline V lookup: CDR1 SGHDT, CDR2 YYEEEE. The CDR3 extends over 14 amino acids. The chain's CDR3 is CASSLGARTYGYTF. CDR3 in DNA: TGTGCCAGCAGCTTAGGGGCCAGGACGTATGGCTACACCTTC.

This clone was observed a single time. The rearrangement uses TRBV29-1 and TRBJ2-3, with 7 bases matching TRBD1. CDR1 and CDR2 from the germline V gene are SQVTM and ANQGSEA. The V and J ends lost 7 bases and 2 bases, in that order; junction bases with no gene match: 9. The CDR3 contains 14 residues. The CDR3 is CSAGPGQHTDTQYF. The CDR3 DNA sequence: TGCAGCGCGGGACCGGGACAGCACACAGATACGCAGTATTTT.

The chain combines TRBV11-3 with TRBJ2-2; TRBD1 is a possible D gene (5 bases). The germline CDR1 and CDR2 sequences are SGHNT and YENEEA. V lost 1 base and J 3 bases, leaving 15 bases between the germline ends. CDR3 length: 17 residues. The DNA for the CDR3 is TGTGCCAGCAGCTTAGGGCAGGGTATTTCTTACACCGGGGAGCTGTTTTTT. It specifies CASSLGQGISYTGELFF.

The chain is built from TRBV1 and TRBJ1-4; TRBD1, the table's D call, was not compared with the DNA. TRBV1 is termed a pseudogene. This CDR3 has 17 residues. CDR3 region: CTSSQDLEDRNNEKLLF. CDR3 bases: TGCACCAGCAGCCAAGATCTTGAGGACAGGAATAATGAAAAACTGCTTTTT.

This clone was seen a few times. The rearrangement links TRBV15 to TRBJ1-1; D is perhaps TRBD1 (5 bases). Trimming cost V 4 bases and J 1 base, with 19 bases left between them. The germline CDR1 and CDR2 sequences are LNHNV and YYDKDF (reference sequence). This CDR3 has 17 residues. The CDR3 bases are TGTGCCACCAGCACTACGACGGGCCGACAGACGAACACTGAAGCTTTCTTT. Translation: CATSTTTGRQTNTEAFF.

The chain links TRBV6-5 to TRBJ1-5, with 7 bases identical to TRBD1. The ends lost 0 bases at V and 7 bases at J; junction bases unmatched: 6. Germline V gene data show CDR1 as MNHEY and CDR2 as SVGAGI. The CDR3 contains 15 residues. CDR3 sequence: CASSYSGQGDQPQHF. For the CDR3, the DNA is TGTGCCAGCAGTTACTCCGGGCAGGGGGACCAGCCCCAGCATTTT.

This clone was detected a few times. This chain uses TRBV5-4 with TRBJ2-7; TRBD1 matches 7 bases. Germline V gene lookup returns CDR1 SGHNT and CDR2 YYREEE (reference sequence). CDR3 length: 15 residues. The ends lost 1 base at V and 0 bases at J; junction bases unmatched: 4. CDR3 sequence reads: CASSLPDRDSYEQYF. The CDR3 coding sequence is TGTGCCAGCAGCTTGCCCGACAGGGACTCCTACGAGCAGTACTTC.

This clone was detected once. The V gene is TRBV5-4, the J gene TRBJ2-3, with 10 bases aligning to TRBD1. Trimming at V came to 4 bases and at J to 3 bases, leaving 8 bases not matched to a gene. The CDR3 extends over 16 amino acids. Germline-derived CDR1 and CDR2 are SGHNT and YYREEE (reference sequence). The CDR3 DNA is TGTGCCAGCAGCCAAGGACAGGGGGAAGGGACAGATACGCAGTATTTT. Translating gives CASSQGQGEGTDTQYF.

J is TRBJ2-3 and V is TRBV10-3; 8 positions match TRBD2. The V gene end was trimmed by 10 bases and the J gene end by 8 bases; junction bases not matched to a gene: 17. The CDR3 is 15 amino acids. Germline loops: CDR1 ENHRY, CDR2 SYGVKD. The CDR3 sequence is CATLDPAETSVTQYF. The CDR3, as DNA: TGTGCCACCCTCGACCCAGCGGAGACTAGCGTTACGCAGTATTTT.

V usage is TRBV4-1 and J usage is TRBJ2-5, with D possibly being TRBD1 (5 bases). CDR3 length equals 15 residues. Trimming took off 0 bases at V and 6 bases at J, with 14 bases between the two ends. CDR1 and CDR2 (germline): MGHRA, YSYEKL. This chain's CDR3 is CASSQESNRPKTQYF. The DNA for the CDR3 is TGCGCCAGCAGCCAAGAATCGAACAGGCCTAAGACCCAGTACTTC.